The rows below give T cell receptor beta chains drawn from one sample of a study of human T cells and chemical hapten exposure. TCRdb reprocessed the RACE reads via MiXCR and lists one record per CDR3 protein. The sample consists of some 88,000 distinct CDR3 sequences, about 11% of them appearing once. The input for sequencing was whole blood, taken in connection with sensitization to the hapten diphenylcyclopropenone (DPC). These receptor sequences come from a man aged 40-50 years with alopecia areata. Some clones in this sample may be carry-over from other donors' samples. The CDR3 runs from the conserved cysteine through the conserved F or W. The order of the fields is J gene, D gene, V gene, clone size, CDR3 protein, CDR3 DNA. A D gene is named only where the DNA matches it firmly. Expanded clones get a size class; other rows say once, few or many, or leave the size out.

>TRBJ1-1|.|TRBV29-1|.
CSVSPPGRQNTEAFF
TGCAGCGTTTCTCCTCCGGGTCGGCAGAACACTGAAGCTTTCTTT
>TRBJ2-7|.|TRBV20-1|many
CSTPGAILSYEQYF
TGCAGTACGCCGGGGGCGATTTTGTCCTACGAGCAGTACTTC
>TRBJ1-6|.|TRBV7-9|.
CASSFTPVNSPLHF
TGTGCCAGCAGCTTTACACCCGTCAATTCACCCCTCCACTTT
>TRBJ1-4|.|TRBV12-3/TRBV12-4|few
CASSFRRSNEKLFF
TGTGCCAGCAGTTTCCGGCGGAGTAATGAAAAACTGTTTTTT
>TRBJ2-2|.|TRBV4-1|.
CASSQTGREPYGATGELFF
TGCGCCAGCAGCCAAACAGGGCGCGAGCCTTACGGTGCCACCGGGGAGCTGTTTTTT
>TRBJ2-7|.|TRBV5-6|few
CASSSDGYEQYF
TGTGCCAGCAGTTCAGACGGCTACGAGCAGTACTTC
>TRBJ1-5|TRBD1|TRBV7-2|medium-sized
CASSLEGQGARNQPQHF
TGTGCCAGCAGCTTAGAGGGACAGGGGGCTAGGAATCAGCCCCAGCATTTT
>TRBJ1-6|.|TRBV4-2|.
CASSRDSGSPLHF
TGTGCCAGCAGCCGGGACTCAGGTTCACCCCTCCACTTT
>TRBJ1-1|.|TRBV6-6|few
CASSRDTMNTEAFF
TGTGCCAGCAGTCGGGACACGATGAACACTGAAGCTTTCTTT
>TRBJ2-5|.|TRBV4-1|many
CASSQENSRTYQETQYF
TGCGCCAGCAGCCAAGAGAATAGCCGTACGTACCAAGAGACCCAGTACTTC
>TRBJ2-7|.|TRBV12-3/TRBV12-4|.
CASSPSGGRSREQYF
TGTGCCAGCAGTCCGTCTGGGGGCCGATCTCGGGAGCAGTACTTC
>TRBJ2-5|.|TRBV9|few
CASSVTVTGRETQYF
TGTGCCAGCAGCGTAACCGTAACGGGGCGAGAGACCCAGTACTTC
>TRBJ2-2|TRBD2|TRBV4-2|.
CASSQVSGRGGTGELFF
TGTGCCAGCAGCCAAGTCAGCGGGAGGGGCGGCACCGGGGAGCTGTTTTTT
>TRBJ2-2|.|TRBV12-3/TRBV12-4|.
CASSFSYHTGELFF
TGTGCCAGCAGTTTCTCCTATCACACCGGGGAGCTGTTTTTT
>TRBJ1-5|.|TRBV6-6|many
CASSEPYPGPMDRGNQPQHF
TGTGCCAGCAGTGAACCTTATCCGGGACCCATGGATCGGGGCAATCAGCCCCAGCATTTT
>TRBJ2-3|.|TRBV7-9|many
CASSFSPTLSTDTQYF
TGTGCCAGCAGCTTCTCCCCTACCCTAAGCACAGATACGCAGTATTTT
>TRBJ1-5|.|TRBV7-2|.
CASSLALGSYQPQHF
TGTGCCAGCAGCTTAGCGCTGGGCAGCTATCAGCCCCAGCATTTT
>TRBJ2-5|.|TRBV7-2|few
CASSLSFQETQYF
TGTGCCAGCAGCTTATCTTTCCAAGAGACCCAGTACTTC
>TRBJ2-6|.|TRBV20-1|few
CSALAGYSGANVLTF
TGCAGTGCGTTGGCTGGGTACTCTGGGGCCAACGTCCTGACTTTC
>TRBJ2-7|TRBD1|TRBV10-3|.
CAISESNRGLPSYEQYF
TGTGCCATCAGTGAGTCGAACAGGGGGCTTCCGTCCTACGAGCAGTACTTC
>TRBJ1-4|.|TRBV27|.
CASSLAGTGEKLFF
TGTGCCAGCAGTTTAGCAGGGACGGGTGAAAAACTGTTTTTT
>TRBJ1-4|.|TRBV29-1|.
CSVELRGSREKLFF
TGCAGCGTTGAACTCCGGGGATCACGGGAAAAACTGTTTTTT
>TRBJ2-5|.|TRBV7-9|few
CASSLASTQETQYF
TGTGCCAGCAGCTTAGCCTCGACCCAAGAGACCCAGTACTTC
>TRBJ2-1|TRBD1|TRBV6-5|many
CASSYSNRGSYNEQFF
TGTGCCAGCAGTTACTCGAACAGGGGCTCCTACAATGAGCAGTTCTTC
>TRBJ1-1|.|TRBV13|.
CASSYGGMNTEAFF
TGTGCCAGCAGCTATGGGGGGATGAACACTGAAGCTTTCTTT
>TRBJ2-3|.|TRBV28|.
CASSGGRTDTQYF
TGTGCCAGTTCAGGAGGGAGAACAGATACGCAGTATTTT
>TRBJ1-5|TRBD1|TRBV20-1|few
CSAGQGRGQPQHF
TGCAGTGCGGGACAGGGGCGAGGTCAGCCCCAGCATTTT
>TRBJ2-7|.|TRBV11-2|few
CASSLVSRGYYEQYF
TGTGCCAGCAGCTTAGTTAGCCGGGGATACTACGAGCAGTACTTC
>TRBJ1-5|.|TRBV6-5|few
CASSQDRYSNQPQHF
TGTGCCAGCAGCCAGGACAGATATAGCAATCAGCCCCAGCATTTT
>TRBJ2-7|TRBD2|TRBV4-3|few
CASSYSSGASSYEQYF
TGCGCCAGCAGCTACTCTAGCGGGGCCAGCTCCTACGAGCAGTACTTC
>TRBJ1-1|TRBD1|TRBV5-1|few
CASSGTGGFYNTEAFF
TGCGCCAGCAGCGGGACAGGGGGCTTCTATAACACTGAAGCTTTCTTT
>TRBJ1-1|.|TRBV9|many
CASTNQVDSNTEAFF
TGTGCCAGCACTAACCAAGTCGACAGCAACACTGAAGCTTTCTTT
>TRBJ1-2|TRBD1|TRBV10-3|many
CAISAGTENYGYTF
TGTGCCATCAGTGCAGGGACAGAAAACTATGGCTACACCTTC
>TRBJ2-2|.|TRBV6-2/TRBV6-3|.
CASSPGPRSKVGELFF
TGTGCCAGCAGCCCAGGCCCCCGATCGAAGGTCGGGGAGCTGTTTTTT
>TRBJ2-3|.|TRBV21-1|.
CASSKIEGALTDTQYF
TGTGCCAGCAGCAAAATTGAGGGAGCCCTCACAGATACGCAGTATTTT
>TRBJ2-3|.|TRBV24-1|many
CATSDKADTQYF
TGTGCCACCAGTGATAAGGCAGATACGCAGTATTTT
>TRBJ2-3|.|TRBV5-1|few
CASSVNGAGTDTQYF
TGCGCCAGCAGCGTCAACGGGGCAGGCACAGATACGCAGTATTTT
>TRBJ2-3|TRBD2|TRBV20-1|.
CSARRTSGNADTQYF
TGCAGTGCTAGACGTACTAGCGGGAATGCAGATACGCAGTATTTT
>TRBJ1-1|.|TRBV2|many
CASSLRWMSTEAFF
TGTGCCAGCAGTCTCCGATGGATGTCCACTGAAGCTTTCTTT
>TRBJ1-3|.|TRBV10-3|many
CAISEGLNSGNTIYF
TGTGCCATCAGTGAGGGATTAAACTCTGGAAACACCATATATTTT
>TRBJ1-6|.|TRBV20-1|many
CSAQGGENSPLHF
TGCAGTGCCCAAGGGGGAGAAAATTCACCCCTCCACTTT
>TRBJ2-2|TRBD1|TRBV24-1|.
CATRGTGGITGELFF
TGTGCCACCAGAGGGACAGGGGGAATCACCGGGGAGCTGTTTTTT
>TRBJ2-3|.|TRBV12-3/TRBV12-4|once
CASSMNRVADTQYF
TGTGCCAGCAGTATGAACAGGGTCGCAGATACGCAGTATTTT
>TRBJ2-1|.|TRBV9|many
CASSAGSLGANEQFF
TGTGCCAGCAGCGCCGGGTCCCTAGGGGCCAATGAGCAGTTCTTC
>TRBJ2-7|.|TRBV27|.
CASLGGGSGNGYEQYF
TGTGCCAGCCTAGGAGGGGGCAGCGGGAACGGGTACGAGCAGTACTTC
>TRBJ1-1|.|TRBV4-2|many
CASSQQQGTEAFF
TGTGCCAGCAGCCAGCAACAGGGAACTGAAGCTTTCTTT
>TRBJ1-5|TRBD1|TRBV6-2/TRBV6-3|many
CASSPDRGVGQPQHF
TGTGCCAGCAGCCCGGACAGGGGAGTTGGTCAGCCCCAGCATTTT
>TRBJ1-4|.|TRBV6-5|.
CASTRSGYEKLFF
TGTGCCAGCACCCGAAGCGGGTATGAAAAACTGTTTTTT
>TRBJ2-2|.|TRBV12-3/TRBV12-4|.
CASRIASTGELFF
TGTGCCAGCAGGATAGCGAGCACCGGGGAGCTGTTTTTT
>TRBJ2-6|.|TRBV25-1|.
CASSEFSREANVLTF
TGTGCCAGCAGTGAATTTTCGCGGGAGGCCAACGTCCTGACTTTC
>TRBJ2-3|.|TRBV23-1|few
CVQGIGTDTQYF
TGCGTCCAGGGGATTGGCACAGATACGCAGTATTTT
>TRBJ2-2|TRBD2|TRBV29-1|.
CSVPNGLAGDTGELFF
TGCAGCGTTCCGAACGGGCTAGCGGGAGACACCGGGGAGCTGTTTTTT
>TRBJ1-1|.|TRBV4-2|.
CASSQAPGNTEAFF
TGTGCCAGCAGCCAGGCCCCTGGGAACACTGAAGCTTTCTTT